This T cell receptor (beta chain) was captured by sequencing in a study of radiotherapy plus CTLA-4 blockade in lung cancer. Study-wide points: Some TCR clones had been derived from tumors. These clones expanded in peripheral blood after radiotherapy plus ipilimumab. Increased serum interferon-beta after radiation also reportedly predicted response strongly.

CDR1 is MDHEN, CDR2 SYDVKM, per germline. J lost 3 bases, V lost 5 bases, and 5 bases had no gene match. This CDR3 has 15 residues. The repertoire was sequenced with immunoSEQ multiplex PCR; TCRdb's copy has only in-frame clones and lacks some. The table lists 110,000 or so clones, about 77% of them singletons, with 4.5% to 5.5% in the top ten. As to this clone: Its antigen remains unknown.

The sequence was collected from a human donor with non-small cell lung cancer who had a partial response to radiotherapy plus ipilimumab. The sample in question was peripheral blood, obtained from a patient treated with radiotherapy plus ipilimumab. The V and J genes are TRBV28 and TRBJ2-3; 10 bases fit TRBD2. The CDR3 nucleotides read TGTGCCAGCAGTAGATCTAGCGGGGGAACAGATACGCAGTATTTT. Its protein product is CASSRSSGGTDTQYF.